Following are 21 T cell receptor beta chains from one sample sequenced in a study of OX40 agonist ivuxolimab in advanced cancers. The method was immunoSEQ multiplex PCR; TCRdb's version includes in-frame clones alone and lacks a portion of them. The sample has fewer than 45,000 clones, approximately 86% seen once. The specimen comprised CD4+ or CD8+ T cells sorted from blood, sampled in a trial of the OX40 agonist ivuxolimab. The receptors come from an adult with an advanced solid tumor such as melanoma, head and neck, liver or kidney cancer.

The V call is TRBV6-1, the J call TRBJ2-5; D possibly corresponds to TRBD2 (6 bases). Germline CDR1 reads MNHNS; CDR2 reads SASEGT. Trimming took 0 bases from V and 1 from J, leaving 12 bases between them. CDR3 size: 16 residues. The CDR3 is CASSEAGGVFQETQYF. In DNA form, the CDR3 reads TGTGCCAGCAGTGAAGCGGGCGGGGTATTCCAAGAGACCCAGTACTTC.

The chain joins TRBV15 to TRBJ1-1, with D perhaps matching TRBD1 (6 bases). This CDR3 comprises 16 residues. The V gene's germline CDR1 is LNHNV and CDR2 YYDKDF (reference sequence). V shed 6 bases and J shed 7 bases, with 24 bases lying between them. The CDR3 loop is CATSPPNPGTRNEAFF. The CDR3 DNA follows: TGTGCCACCAGTCCGCCAAACCCCGGGACAAGGAATGAAGCTTTCTTT.

The chain uses TRBV7-9 and TRBJ2-3; 9 bases agree with TRBD2. CDR1 is SEHNR and CDR2 is FQNEAQ in the germline V gene (reference sequence). V gave up 3 bases and J gave up 3 bases; unmatched junction bases: 10. The CDR3 extends over 17 amino acids. The DNA of the CDR3 is TGTGCCAGCAGCTTGCCCTGGGGAGCGGGAGGAACAGATACGCAGTATTTT. It translates to CASSLPWGAGGTDTQYF.

V gene TRBV11-3 combines with J gene TRBJ2-1; D gene uncertain. The germline V gene has CDR1 SGHNT and CDR2 YENEEA. Trimming removed 2 bases from V and 10 bases from J, with 9 bases in between. The CDR3 spans 12 residues. CDR3 sequence: CASSLNRFEQFF. CDR3 nucleotide sequence: TGTGCCAGCAGCTTAAACCGTTTCGAGCAGTTCTTC.

The chain recombines TRBV10-2 with TRBJ1-5; D not resolved. Trimming cost V 6 bases and J 0 bases, with 6 bases left between them. Per germline, CDR1 WSHSY and CDR2 SAAADI. The CDR3 extends over 13 amino acids. The CDR3 region is CASRAYSNQPQHF. In DNA, the CDR3 is TGCGCCAGCAGGGCGTATAGCAATCAGCCCCAGCATTTT.

The CDR3 DNA reads as TGCGCCAGCAGCTTGGGGTGGACTGAAGCTTTCTTT. Translation gives CASSLGWTEAFF. J is TRBJ1-1 and V is TRBV5-1; D ambiguous. The CDR3 is 12 amino acids. Germline-derived CDR1 and CDR2 are SGHRS and YFSETQ. Trimming stripped 0 bases from V and 5 bases from J, with 5 bases between.

The chain links TRBV28 to TRBJ2-5; D is perhaps TRBD2 (6 bases). This CDR3 contains 15 residues. The germline gives CDR1 MDHEN, CDR2 SYDVKM. The germline V and J ends were trimmed by 4 bases and 4 bases, with 16 bases remaining between them. This CDR3 is CASSSGGGPRETQYF. Written as DNA, the CDR3 is TGTGCCAGCAGTTCCGGGGGTGGGCCGAGAGAGACCCAGTACTTC.

The V and J genes are TRBV28 and TRBJ2-7; 8 bases agree with TRBD2. CDR3 length: 15 amino acids. Germline CDR1 reads MDHEN; CDR2 reads SYDVKM. The trim removed 6 bases at V and 0 bases at J, leaving 7 bases unmatched. CDR3 in amino acids: CASSRSGTSSYEQYF. CDR3 DNA sequence: TGTGCCAGCAGCCGTAGCGGGACCAGCTCCTACGAGCAGTACTTC.

The V call is TRBV4-3, the J call TRBJ1-3; D remains unclear. Germline V gene sequence: CDR1 LGHNA, CDR2 YSLEER. V dropped 1 base and J dropped 4 bases, with 5 bases sitting between them. This CDR3 comprises 13 residues. The CDR3 bases are TGCGCCAGCAGCCAAGTTTCCGGAAACACCATATATTTT. Amino acid sequence: CASSQVSGNTIYF.

The chain links TRBV2 to TRBJ2-7; maybe TRBD1 (5 bases). The CDR3 length is 14 residues. Germline-derived CDR1 and CDR2 are SNHLY and FYNNEI. Trimming shortened V by 7 bases and J by 2 bases, and 15 bases separated the two germline ends. In DNA, the CDR3 is TGTGCCAGCAAGGATGTCAGGGCAACCTACGAGCAGTACTTC. Translated: CASKDVRATYEQYF.

This clone appeared a few times. The rearrangement uses TRBV2 and TRBJ1-5; D ambiguous. The CDR3 has 11 residues. In germline, CDR1 is SNHLY, CDR2 FYNNEI. V was clipped by 3 bases and J by 10 bases, with 7 bases between them. The CDR3: CASSDQGPQHF. Written as DNA, the CDR3 is TGTGCCAGCAGTGATCAAGGCCCCCAGCATTTT.

This clone was seen a single time. The V and J genes are TRBV30 and TRBJ1-4; no definite D call. This CDR3 contains 14 residues. V was trimmed by 0 bases and J by 4 bases, leaving 9 bases between them. Germline values: CDR1 GTSNPN, CDR2 SVGIG (reference sequence). In DNA, the CDR3 is TGTGCCTGGAGTGTAATACGGGATAATGAAAAACTGTTTTTT. Its protein product is CAWSVIRDNEKLFF.

This clone was detected only a few times. This chain links TRBV5-5 with TRBJ1-4, with 7 positions matching TRBD1. Losses at the gene ends were 1 base for V and 4 bases for J; bases not matched to a gene: 4. The CDR3 totals 15 residues. Germline V lookup: CDR1 SGHKS, CDR2 YYEKEE (reference sequence). The CDR3 is CASSLTGQFNEKLFF. As DNA, the CDR3 is TGTGCCAGCAGCTTGACGGGACAGTTTAATGAAAAACTGTTTTTT.

A few counts support this clone. The J gene is TRBJ1-2, the V gene TRBV5-5; D remains unclear. V lost 0 bases and J lost 6, with 9 bases in between. The CDR3 totals 13 residues. The V gene's germline CDR1 is SGHKS and CDR2 YYEKEE (reference sequence). CDR3 DNA: TGTGCCAGCAGCTTGGAAGGCCACCATGGCTACACCTTC. As protein: CASSLEGHHGYTF.

V usage is TRBV5-6 and J usage is TRBJ1-2; 12 bases agree with TRBD1. Germline assignment: CDR1 SGHDT and CDR2 YYEEEE. The CDR3 totals 15 residues. Trimming cost V 2 bases and J 6 bases; bases outside gene matches: 5. CDR3 loop: CASSFLGTGGNGYTF. The DNA of the CDR3 is TGTGCCAGCAGCTTCTTAGGGACAGGGGGCAATGGCTACACCTTC.

A word on this clone: Compared with germline, one end of the junction differs, possibly owing to a read error. The chain uses TRBV7-7 and TRBJ2-1; TRBD2 matches at 8 bases. This CDR3 is 14 amino acids long. The germline V gene encodes CDR1 SSHAT and CDR2 FNYEAQ (reference sequence). CDR3 sequence: CASSLSSGSYEQFF. CDR3 nucleotide sequence: TGTGCTAGCAGCCTTAGCAGCGGGAGCTATGAGCAGTTCTTC.

The rearrangement uses TRBV28 and TRBJ2-5; the D gene is possibly TRBD2 (6 bases). The CDR3 runs 14 residues. CDR1 is MDHEN, CDR2 SYDVKM, per germline. The V end was cut by 2 bases, the J end by 4 bases, with 11 bases between. The CDR3 protein is CASSLGGKGETQYF. CDR3 DNA: TGTGCCAGCAGTTTAGGCGGGAAAGGAGAGACCCAGTACTTC.

A remark on this clone: Other DNA sequences in the sample encode the same CDR3. The J gene is TRBJ1-2, the V gene TRBV19; TRBD1 aligns across 8 bases. Germline CDR1 and CDR2: LNHDA and SQIVND (reference sequence). Trimming took 7 bases from V and 4 from J; bases not matched to a gene: 2. This CDR3 has 12 residues. CDR3 in amino acids: CASKTGGYGYTF. The CDR3, as DNA: TGTGCCAGTAAAACAGGGGGCTATGGCTACACCTTC.

This clone has a single count. V gene TRBV7-2 combines with J gene TRBJ2-5; D is unresolved. The CDR3 spans 11 residues. Germline V gives CDR1 SGHTA, CDR2 FQGNSA. Trimming stripped 4 bases from V and 7 bases from J, with 7 bases between. The CDR3 reads CASSYYGTQYF. The CDR3, as DNA: TGTGCCAGCAGCTATTATGGGACCCAGTACTTC.

The V and J genes are TRBV29-1 and TRBJ2-7; TRBD2 matches at 8 bases. Germline loops: CDR1 SQVTM, CDR2 ANQGSEA. The CDR3 contains 13 residues. V shed 8 bases and J 4 bases; nucleotides not matched to a gene: 10. CDR3 coding DNA: TGCAGCTACCGGGGGGGGGCTGGATACGAGCAGTACTTC. Amino acids: CSYRGGAGYEQYF.

The genes are TRBV6-5 and TRBJ2-1, with TRBD2 matching over 9 bases. With 0 bases clipped from V and 13 bases from J, the junction kept 4 bases outside the gene matches. The CDR3 runs to 13 residues. Germline values: CDR1 MNHEY, CDR2 SVGAGI. CDR3 in DNA: TGTGCCAGCAGTTACTCGGGAGGGACTAGCCAGTTCTTC. Encoded protein: CASSYSGGTSQFF.